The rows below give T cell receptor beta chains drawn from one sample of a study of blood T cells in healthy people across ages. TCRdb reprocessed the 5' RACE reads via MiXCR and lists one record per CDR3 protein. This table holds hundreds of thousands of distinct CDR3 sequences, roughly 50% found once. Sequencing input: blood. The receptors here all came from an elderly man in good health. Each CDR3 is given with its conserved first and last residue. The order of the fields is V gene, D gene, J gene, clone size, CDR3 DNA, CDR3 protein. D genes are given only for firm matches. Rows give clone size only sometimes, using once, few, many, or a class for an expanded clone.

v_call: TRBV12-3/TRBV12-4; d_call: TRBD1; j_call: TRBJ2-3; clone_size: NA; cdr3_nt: TGTGCCAGCACCTCAGGGGCCGGGACAGGGGGGAGATACGCGTATTTT; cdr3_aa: CASTSGAGTGGRYAYF
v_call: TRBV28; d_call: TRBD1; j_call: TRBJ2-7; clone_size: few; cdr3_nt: TGTGCCAGCAGTTCGGGACAGGACCCCTACGAGCAGTACTTC; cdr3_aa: CASSSGQDPYEQYF
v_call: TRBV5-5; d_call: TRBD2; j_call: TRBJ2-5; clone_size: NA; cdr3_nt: TGTGCCAGCAGCCGGACTAGCGGTTACCAAGAGACCCAGTACTTC; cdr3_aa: CASSRTSGYQETQYF
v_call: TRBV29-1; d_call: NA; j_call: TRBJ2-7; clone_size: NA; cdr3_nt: TGCAGCGGAGCAACCGGTACTAGCTCCTACGAGCAGTACTTC; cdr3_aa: CSGATGTSSYEQYF
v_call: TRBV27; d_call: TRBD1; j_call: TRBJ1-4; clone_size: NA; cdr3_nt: TGTGCCAGCAGTTCCAATGTGGGGGACAGGGTAATAGCTAATGAAAAACTGTTTTTT; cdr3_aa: CASSSNVGDRVIANEKLFF
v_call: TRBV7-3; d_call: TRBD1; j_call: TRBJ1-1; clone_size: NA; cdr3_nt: TGTGCCAGCAGCTTGGGACAGACGCCGACTGAAGCTTTCTTT; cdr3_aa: CASSLGQTPTEAFF
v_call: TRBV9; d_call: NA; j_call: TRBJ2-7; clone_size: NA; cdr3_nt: TGTGCCAGCAGCCCAGACGGCGAGCACGAGCAGTACTTC; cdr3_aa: CASSPDGEHEQYF
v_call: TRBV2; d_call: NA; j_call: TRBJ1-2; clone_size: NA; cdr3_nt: TGTGCCGGCATAAAAAGACAACCGGCCGGCTATGGCTACACCTTC; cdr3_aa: CAGIKRQPAGYGYTF
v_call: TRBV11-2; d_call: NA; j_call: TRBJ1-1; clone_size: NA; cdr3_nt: TGTGCCAGCAGCTTAGTAGCGGGGCGCGGGTTGATGAACACTGAAGCTTTCTTT; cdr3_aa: CASSLVAGRGLMNTEAFF
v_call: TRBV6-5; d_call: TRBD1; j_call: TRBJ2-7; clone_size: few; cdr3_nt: TGTGCCAGTAGGGTCCCCGGGACAGGGGGCGAGCAGTACTTC; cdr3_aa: CASRVPGTGGEQYF
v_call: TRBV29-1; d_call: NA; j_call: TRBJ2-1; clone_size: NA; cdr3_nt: TGCAGCGTCCAGAGTTACAATGAGCAGTTCTTC; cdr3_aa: CSVQSYNEQFF
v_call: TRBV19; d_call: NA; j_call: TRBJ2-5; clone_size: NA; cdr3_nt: TGTGCCAGTAGTGACCAGGGGGGAGAGACCCAGTACTTC; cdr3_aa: CASSDQGGETQYF
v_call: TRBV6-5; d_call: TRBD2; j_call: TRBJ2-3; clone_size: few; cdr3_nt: TGTGCCAGCAGCCCTACCATAGCGGGAGGACACAGATACGCGTATTTT; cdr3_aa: CASSPTIAGGHRYAYF
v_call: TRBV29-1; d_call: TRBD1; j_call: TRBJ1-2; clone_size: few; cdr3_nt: TGCAGTTTCACCCGCGGGACAGACTATGGCTACACCTTC; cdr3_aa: CSFTRGTDYGYTF
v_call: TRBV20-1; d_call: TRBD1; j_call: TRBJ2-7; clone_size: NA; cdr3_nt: TGCAGTGCTAGAGGGTCGGACAGGCCAAGGTCCTACGAGCAGTACTTC; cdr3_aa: CSARGSDRPRSYEQYF
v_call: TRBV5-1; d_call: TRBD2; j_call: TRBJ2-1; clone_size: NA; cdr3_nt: TGCGCCAGCAGCAGGACTAGCGGGCCCTCCTACAATGAGCAGTTCTTC; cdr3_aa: CASSRTSGPSYNEQFF
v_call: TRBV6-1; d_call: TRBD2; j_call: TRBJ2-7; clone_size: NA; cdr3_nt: TGTGCCAGCAGAACGCGGCGGGCGGCGGGAGAAGACACCTACGAGCAGTACTTC; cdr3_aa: CASRTRRAAGEDTYEQYF
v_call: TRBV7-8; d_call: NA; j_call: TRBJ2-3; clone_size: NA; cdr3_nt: TGTGCCAGCGCATCTCCCCCGAATACGCAGTATTTT; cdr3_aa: CASASPPNTQYF
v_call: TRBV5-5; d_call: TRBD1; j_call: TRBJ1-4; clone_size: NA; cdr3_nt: TGTGCCAGCAGCTTGGCGGCAGGGGGAAGTATAAATGCAACTAATGAAAAACTGTTTTTT; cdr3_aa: CASSLAAGGSINATNEKLFF
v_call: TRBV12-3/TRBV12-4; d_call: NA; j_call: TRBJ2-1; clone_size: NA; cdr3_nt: TGTGCCAGCAGTGCCCGACCCAGGGTAGATGAGCAGTTCTTC; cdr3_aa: CASSARPRVDEQFF
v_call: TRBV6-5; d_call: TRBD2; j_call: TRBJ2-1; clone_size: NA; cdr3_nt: TGTGCCAGCAGTTCACTCGGACTAGCGGATACGGACAATGAGCAGTTCTTC; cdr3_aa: CASSSLGLADTDNEQFF
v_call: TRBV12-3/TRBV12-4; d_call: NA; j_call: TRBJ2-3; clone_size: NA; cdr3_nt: TGTGCCAGCAGTTCCCCGGTGGGGAGGCACAGATACGCGTATTTT; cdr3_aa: CASSSPVGRHRYAYF